These 30 T cell receptor beta chains came from one sample sequenced in a study of T cell changes during pregnancy in multiple sclerosis. Assay: immunoSEQ multiplex PCR; the TCRdb copy retains only in-frame clones and omits some. Among 40,000 to 50,000 clones listed, nearly 90% were seen once. The sample here was CD4+ T cells from peripheral blood mononuclear cells, taken in the first trimester of pregnancy. The receptors were sampled from a female donor with multiple sclerosis, enrolled in a pregnancy study.

The chain has TRBV2 and TRBJ2-3, with D possibly TRBD2 on 6 matching bases. This CDR3 contains 14 residues. Germline CDR1 and CDR2: SNHLY and FYNNEI. V lost 7 bases and J lost 1, with 12 bases in between. The CDR3, as DNA: TGTGCCAGCACCGGAGGGTTTGGCACAGATACGCAGTATTTT. Translation gives CASTGGFGTDTQYF. Variable domain in full (rest from reference TRBV2 and TRBJ2-3): EPEVTQTPSHQVTQMGQEVILRCVPISNHLYFYWYRQILGQKVEFLVSFYNNEISEKSEIFDDQFSVERPDGSNFTLKIRSTKLEDSAMYFCASTGGFGTDTQYFGPGTRLTVL.

This clone was observed a handful of times. This chain connects TRBV5-1 to TRBJ2-5, with D unresolved. The CDR3 length is 11 residues. Per the germline V gene, CDR1 is SGHRS and CDR2 is YFSETQ. V gave up 2 bases and J gave up 3 bases, with 2 bases separating them. The CDR3 DNA reads TGCGCCAGCAGCTTCGAAGAGACCCAGTACTTC. It codes for CASSFEETQYF.

The chain employs TRBV4-3 and TRBJ1-1, with D unresolved. The V gene lost 0 bases and the J gene lost 3 bases, with 8 bases spanning the gap. Germline CDR1 is LGHNA and CDR2 is YSLEER. This CDR3 is 14 amino acids long. The CDR3 is CASSQERGDTEAFF. CDR3 sequence (DNA): TGCGCCAGCAGCCAAGAACGTGGAGACACTGAAGCTTTCTTT.

The CDR3 protein is CASSLGQGANTGELFF. In DNA, the CDR3 is TGCGCCAGCAGCTTGGGACAGGGGGCGAACACCGGGGAGCTGTTTTTT. This rearrangement joins TRBV5-1 to TRBJ2-2; 9 positions match TRBD1. The germline V gene has CDR1 SGHRS and CDR2 YFSETQ. CDR3 length: 16 amino acids. V lost 0 bases and J lost 0; bases outside the gene matches: 0. Drawing the rest from reference TRBV5-1 and TRBJ2-2, the complete variable domain is KAGVTQTPRYLIKTRGQQVTLSCSPISGHRSVSWYQQTPGQGLQFLFEYFSETQRNKGNFPGRFSGRQFSNSRSEMNVSTLELGDSALYLCASSLGQGANTGELFFGEGSRLTVL.

V is TRBV7-2 and J is TRBJ1-4, with 8 bases matching TRBD1. This CDR3 is 15 amino acids long. Germline values: CDR1 SGHTA, CDR2 FQGNSA. V was pared by 5 bases and J by 7 bases, with 9 bases of the junction left unmatched. The CDR3 sequence: CASSLRTGWSEKLFF. The CDR3 nucleotides read TGTGCCAGCAGCCTAAGGACAGGGTGGAGTGAAAAACTGTTTTTT.

V gene TRBV25-1 combines with J gene TRBJ2-1, with D possibly being TRBD2 (5 bases). This CDR3 spans 15 amino acids. Trimming took off 6 bases at V and 0 bases at J, with 12 bases between the two ends. The germline V gene encodes CDR1 MGHDK and CDR2 SYGVNS. The CDR3 DNA is TGTGCCAGCAGCCGGACTTTAAGCTCCTACAATGAGCAGTTCTTC. The encoded protein is CASSRTLSSYNEQFF.

V is TRBV5-1 and J is TRBJ1-1; the match to TRBD1 covers 11 bases. Trimming cost V 4 bases and J 4 bases; bases outside gene matches: 18. The CDR3 consists of 19 residues. Germline-derived CDR1 and CDR2 are SGHRS and YFSETQ. The CDR3 loop reads CASSKTGTGGLFESTEAFF. As DNA, the CDR3 is TGCGCCAGCAGCAAGACCGGGACAGGGGGACTTTTTGAATCCACTGAAGCTTTCTTT.

V usage is TRBV28 and J usage is TRBJ2-6; D remains ambiguous. Germline CDR1 reads MDHEN; CDR2 reads SYDVKM. V was pared by 7 bases and J by 3 bases, with 7 bases between. This CDR3 comprises 13 residues. The CDR3, as DNA: TGTGCCAGCATGATCGGTGGGGCCAACGTCCTGACTTTC. Its protein is CASMIGGANVLTF. Full variable domain (missing parts from reference TRBV28 and TRBJ2-6): DVKVTQSSRYLVKRTGEKVFLECVQDMDHENMFWYRQDPGLGLRLIYFSYDVKMKEKGDIPEGYSVSREKKERFSLILESASTNQTSMYLCASMIGGANVLTFGAGSRLTVL.

The chain couples TRBV5-1 to TRBJ1-2, with D hard to call. V was shortened by 0 bases and J by 2 bases, with 11 bases between the two germline ends. The CDR3 has 15 amino acids. CDR1 SGHRS and CDR2 YFSETQ come from the germline V gene. The CDR3: CASSLVAAYNYGYTF. The CDR3, as DNA: TGCGCCAGCAGCTTGGTCGCGGCCTACAACTATGGCTACACCTTC.

This sequence joins TRBV28 and TRBJ1-4, with D possibly TRBD1 on 6 matching bases. V lost 4 bases to trimming and J lost 7 bases, with 13 bases between them. Germline CDR1 is MDHEN and CDR2 is SYDVKM. The CDR3 runs to 14 residues. Written as DNA, the CDR3 is TGTGCCAGCAGTTGGGGGGGCGGAGGTGAAAAACTGTTTTTT. This gives the protein CASSWGGGGEKLFF.

The chain combines TRBV30 with TRBJ1-2, with D possibly TRBD1 on 6 matching bases. Germline CDR1 is GTSNPN and CDR2 is SVGIG (reference sequence). The length of the CDR3 is 14 residues. The V end was cut by 5 bases, the J end by 0 bases, with 13 bases between. The CDR3 region has the DNA TGTGCCTGGTACCAACAGGGAACTAACTATGGCTACACCTTC. As protein: CAWYQQGTNYGYTF.

This clone was seen a single time. The chain carries TRBV5-4 and TRBJ1-4, with TRBD1 as a possible D gene (5 bases). Germline CDR1 is SGHNT and CDR2 is YYREEE (reference sequence). This CDR3 has 17 residues. V was trimmed by 4 bases and J by 8 bases, leaving 24 bases between them. CDR3 sequence reads: CASSVGARGNLGEKLFF. For the CDR3, the DNA is TGTGCCAGCAGCGTTGGCGCCCGGGGGAACTTGGGAGAAAAACTGTTTTTT.

This clone showed up just once. The rearrangement links TRBV7-6 to TRBJ2-7; 7 bases are shared with TRBD2. J gave up 1 base and V 3 bases, and 3 bases lay outside the gene matches. The CDR3 contains 14 residues. The V gene's germline CDR1 is SGHVS and CDR2 FNYEAQ. CDR3: CASSLAGGSYEQYF. CDR3 DNA sequence: TGTGCCAGCAGCTTGGCCGGGGGGTCCTACGAGCAGTACTTC. Filled out from reference TRBV7-6 and TRBJ2-7, the complete variable domain reads GAGVSQSPRYKVTKRGQDVALRCDPISGHVSLYWYRQALGQGPEFLTYFNYEAQQDKSGLPNDRFSAERPEGSISTLTIQRTEQRDSAMYRCASSLAGGSYEQYFGPGTRLTVT.

This rearrangement joins TRBV6-6 to TRBJ2-1; 10 nucleotides agree with TRBD2. The germline V gene encodes CDR1 MNHNY and CDR2 SVGAGI (reference sequence). V lost 6 bases to trimming and J lost 2 bases; unmatched junction nucleotides: 7. The CDR3 runs to 16 residues. In DNA, the CDR3 is TGTGCCAGCAGGGGGCTAGCGGGGGTTACCTACAATGAGCAGTTCTTC. Protein sequence: CASRGLAGVTYNEQFF.

The J gene is TRBJ2-2, the V gene TRBV11-2, with D maybe TRBD1 (6 bases). V lost 5 bases to trimming and J lost 8 bases, with 21 bases between them. Germline CDR1 reads SGHAT; CDR2 reads FQNNGV. The CDR3 is 16 amino acids. CDR3 nucleotide sequence: TGTGCCAGCAGCCATAGGACAGCACCGGTTTTAGGGGAGCTGTTTTTT. Protein product: CASSHRTAPVLGELFF.

The chain uses TRBV2 and TRBJ2-2; D possibly corresponds to TRBD1 (6 bases). The CDR3 length is 13 residues. V lost 6 bases and J lost 5, with 10 bases in between. CDR1 is SNHLY and CDR2 is FYNNEI in the germline V gene. CDR3 protein: CASRGDKTGELFF. The CDR3 DNA reads as TGTGCCAGCAGGGGGGACAAAACCGGGGAGCTGTTTTTT.

The chain uses TRBV10-3 and TRBJ2-7; 15 bases align to TRBD2. The V gene's germline CDR1 is ENHRY and CDR2 SYGVKD. The CDR3 is 16 amino acids. J was trimmed by 4 bases and V by 8 bases; bases with no gene match: 9. CDR3: CAIRTSGRVPEYEQYF. CDR3 sequence (DNA): TGTGCCATCCGGACTAGCGGGAGGGTTCCTGAATACGAGCAGTACTTC.

This chain uses TRBV28 with TRBJ2-7, with unresolved D. CDR3 length: 15 amino acids. CDR1 is MDHEN, CDR2 SYDVKM, per germline. Between the trimmed V and J ends, which lost 5 bases and 3 bases, there was a span of 17 bases. Here the CDR3 reads CASSLQPSLGYEQYF. CDR3 coding DNA: TGTGCCAGCAGTCTACAGCCCTCCTTGGGCTACGAGCAGTACTTC. The full variable domain, its missing parts supplied by reference TRBV28 and TRBJ2-7, is DVKVTQSSRYLVKRTGEKVFLECVQDMDHENMFWYRQDPGLGLRLIYFSYDVKMKEKGDIPEGYSVSREKKERFSLILESASTNQTSMYLCASSLQPSLGYEQYFGPGTRLTVT.

The gene calls are TRBV2 and TRBJ1-2, with 8 bases lining up with TRBD1. V shed 4 bases, J shed 6 bases, and the junction held 7 bases outside the gene matches. CDR3 size: 14 residues. Germline V lookup: CDR1 SNHLY, CDR2 FYNNEI. CDR3 in amino acids: CASSVTTGDHGYTF. The DNA of the CDR3 is TGTGCCAGCAGTGTAACGACAGGGGATCATGGCTACACCTTC. The complete variable domain, with remaining parts taken from reference TRBV2 and TRBJ1-2, reads EPEVTQTPSHQVTQMGQEVILRCVPISNHLYFYWYRQILGQKVEFLVSFYNNEISEKSEIFDDQFSVERPDGSNFTLKIRSTKLEDSAMYFCASSVTTGDHGYTFGSGTRLTVV.

The genes are TRBV18 and TRBJ1-1, with 7 bases aligning to TRBD1. With 3 bases clipped from V and 1 base from J, the junction kept 5 bases outside the gene matches. This CDR3 is 15 amino acids long. Germline V lookup: CDR1 KGHSH, CDR2 LQKENI. This CDR3 is CASSPYRDRNTEAFF. The CDR3 DNA reads as TGTGCCAGCTCACCGTACCGGGACAGGAACACTGAAGCTTTCTTT.

The chain is built from TRBV5-1 and TRBJ2-3; D remains unclear. This CDR3 spans 15 amino acids. Trimming took off 4 bases at V and 1 base at J, with 13 bases between the two ends. Germline loops: CDR1 SGHRS, CDR2 YFSETQ. The CDR3 nucleotides read TGCGCCAGCAGCGTCGAGGTCCCGGGCACAGATACGCAGTATTTT. The encoded protein is CASSVEVPGTDTQYF.

This chain links TRBV12-5 with TRBJ2-5, with unresolved D. The CDR3 is 12 residues long. The V end lost 2 bases, the J end lost 5 bases, and 6 bases lay between the germline ends. CDR1 LGHNT and CDR2 FRNRAP come from the germline V gene. The CDR3 nucleotides read TGTGCTAGTGGTTTGACGGAGGAGACCCAGTACTTC. This gives the protein CASGLTEETQYF.

This clone was observed once. V and J are TRBV28 and TRBJ1-4; possibly TRBD1 for D (5 bases). This CDR3 is built from 16 residues. Germline values: CDR1 MDHEN, CDR2 SYDVKM. V was trimmed by 5 bases and J by 7 bases, leaving 20 bases between them. The CDR3 here is CASSPGRRGVGEKLFF. CDR3 bases: TGTGCCAGCAGTCCCGGCAGGAGGGGAGTAGGTGAAAAACTGTTTTTT.

The J gene is TRBJ1-5, the V gene TRBV28, with TRBD1 identical over 9 bases. The CDR3 is made up of 15 amino acids. V was clipped by 8 bases and J by 2 bases; unmatched bases: 7. Germline-derived CDR1 and CDR2 are MDHEN and SYDVKM. CDR3 sequence: CASATGGEGNQPQHF. DNA of the CDR3: TGTGCCAGCGCCACAGGGGGCGAGGGCAATCAGCCCCAGCATTTT. Using reference TRBV28 and TRBJ1-5 for the parts outside the CDR3, the full variable domain is DVKVTQSSRYLVKRTGEKVFLECVQDMDHENMFWYRQDPGLGLRLIYFSYDVKMKEKGDIPEGYSVSREKKERFSLILESASTNQTSMYLCASATGGEGNQPQHFGDGTRLSIL.

CDR3: CASRDQGHVSSGANVLTF. CDR3 DNA sequence: TGTGCCAGTAGGGACCAAGGACATGTCAGCTCTGGGGCCAACGTCCTGACTTTC. The chain joins TRBV19 to TRBJ2-6, with D tentatively TRBD1 (5 bases). In germline, CDR1 is LNHDA, CDR2 SQIVND (reference sequence). The CDR3 sequence is 18 residues long. The germline V and J ends were trimmed by 6 bases and 0 bases, with 18 bases remaining between them.

This clone was recorded once. The rearrangement uses TRBV7-3 and TRBJ2-1; 7 bases are shared with TRBD1. Germline loops: CDR1 SGHTA, CDR2 FQGTGA. CDR3 size: 16 residues. V was clipped by 5 bases and J by 0 bases; unmatched bases: 7. CDR3 nucleotides: TGTGCCAGCAGCCCCCAGGGGGTAACCTCCTACAATGAGCAGTTCTTC. This translates into CASSPQGVTSYNEQFF.

This chain connects TRBV6-4 to TRBJ1-5; 9 bases map to TRBD1. Germline CDR1 MRHNA, CDR2 SNTAGT. This CDR3 contains 15 residues. V trimming: 6 bases; J trimming: 6 bases; junction bases outside the gene matches: 9. CDR3 in DNA: TGTGCCAGCAGCCCTGGACAGGGGTTCGCTCAGCCCCAGCATTTT. It yields the protein CASSPGQGFAQPQHF.

The chain couples TRBV28 to TRBJ1-1, with a possible D match to TRBD1 (5 bases). CDR3 length: 13 amino acids. Trimming took 7 bases from V and 0 from J, leaving 9 bases between them. Looked up from germline, CDR1 is MDHEN and CDR2 is SYDVKM. The CDR3 here is CASTRGLNTEAFF. CDR3 in DNA: TGTGCCAGCACCCGGGGGTTGAACACTGAAGCTTTCTTT. Using reference TRBV28 and TRBJ1-1 for the parts outside the CDR3, the full variable domain is DVKVTQSSRYLVKRTGEKVFLECVQDMDHENMFWYRQDPGLGLRLIYFSYDVKMKEKGDIPEGYSVSREKKERFSLILESASTNQTSMYLCASTRGLNTEAFFGQGTRLTVV.

The rearrangement links TRBV7-2 to TRBJ1-4, with D possibly matching TRBD1 (6 bases). The germline gives CDR1 SGHTA, CDR2 FQGNSA. CDR3 size: 15 residues. Between the trimmed V and J ends, which lost 4 bases and 5 bases, there was a span of 14 bases. The DNA of the CDR3 is TGTGCCAGCAGCTCTCTGGGGACATTGAATGAAAAACTGTTTTTT. Translated: CASSSLGTLNEKLFF. Drawing the rest from reference TRBV7-2 and TRBJ1-4, the complete variable domain is GAGVSQSPSNKVTEKGKDVELRCDPISGHTALYWYRQSLGQGLEFLIYFQGNSAPDKSGLPSDRFSAERTGGSVSTLTIQRTQQEDSAVYLCASSSLGTLNEKLFFGSGTQLSVL.

V and J are TRBV19 and TRBJ1-2, with a weak D call TRBD1 (6 bases). The CDR3 length is 14 residues. CDR1 is LNHDA and CDR2 is SQIVND in the germline V gene (reference sequence). V lost 5 bases and J 2 bases, leaving 12 bases between the germline ends. The CDR3 sequence: CASSSLGQNYGYTF. As DNA, the CDR3 is TGTGCCAGTAGTTCCCTGGGACAAAACTATGGCTACACCTTC.